The rows below give T cell receptor beta chains drawn from one sample of a study of pediatric ulcerative colitis. Produced via immunoSEQ multiplex PCR; TCRdb's table is partial and in-frame only. In the table there are about 22,000 clones, over 60% of which are singletons. Sequenced material: gut tissue. Receptors originate from a boy younger than 18 with severe ulcerative colitis. Each CDR3 is given with its conserved first and last residue. Each record gives: clone size, V gene, D gene, J gene, CDR3 protein, CDR3 DNA. The D gene is left open where the match is weak. A row's size may be missing; if present it is once, few, many or a size class.

clone_size: -
v_call: TRBV18
d_call: -
j_call: TRBJ2-2
cdr3_aa: CASSRKKENTGELFF
cdr3_nt: TGTGCCAGCTCACGGAAGAAGGAGAACACCGGGGAGCTGTTTTTT

clone_size: few
v_call: TRBV11-1
d_call: -
j_call: TRBJ2-7
cdr3_aa: CASSLEGRTYEQYF
cdr3_nt: TGTGCCAGCAGCTTAGAGGGTCGGACTTACGAGCAGTACTTC

clone_size: -
v_call: TRBV19
d_call: TRBD1
j_call: TRBJ1-2
cdr3_aa: CASTRGQGGGYTF
cdr3_nt: TGTGCCAGTACCAGGGGACAGGGGGGTGGCTACACCTTC

clone_size: -
v_call: TRBV11-2
d_call: -
j_call: TRBJ1-4
cdr3_aa: CASSSRSGRGATNEKLFF
cdr3_nt: TGTGCCAGCAGCTCCCGTTCCGGGCGAGGGGCAACTAATGAAAAACTGTTTTTT

clone_size: -
v_call: TRBV19
d_call: TRBD1
j_call: TRBJ1-2
cdr3_aa: CASSIDWGDRTGGYTF
cdr3_nt: TGTGCCAGTAGTATAGATTGGGGGGACAGGACTGGTGGCTACACCTTC

clone_size: few
v_call: TRBV6-5
d_call: -
j_call: TRBJ2-7
cdr3_aa: CASSRDKHYEQYF
cdr3_nt: TGTGCCAGCAGTAGGGACAAACACTACGAGCAGTACTTC

clone_size: -
v_call: TRBV5-5
d_call: -
j_call: TRBJ1-2
cdr3_aa: CASSLPEKGDGYTF
cdr3_nt: TGTGCCAGCAGCTTGCCCGAAAAAGGAGATGGCTACACCTTC

clone_size: -
v_call: TRBV7-9
d_call: -
j_call: TRBJ2-1
cdr3_aa: CASSLAGTQFNEQFF
cdr3_nt: TGTGCCAGCAGCTTAGCCGGGACACAGTTCAATGAGCAGTTCTTC

clone_size: -
v_call: TRBV12-5
d_call: -
j_call: TRBJ2-1
cdr3_aa: CASATLVGYNEQFF
cdr3_nt: TGTGCTAGTGCCACTCTGGTGGGCTACAATGAGCAGTTCTTC

clone_size: -
v_call: TRBV2
d_call: TRBD1
j_call: TRBJ2-7
cdr3_aa: CAVGQGTYEQYF
cdr3_nt: TGTGCCGTCGGACAGGGAACCTACGAGCAGTACTTC

clone_size: -
v_call: TRBV6-5
d_call: -
j_call: TRBJ1-6
cdr3_aa: CASTIGGRMNSPLHF
cdr3_nt: TGTGCCAGCACAATCGGGGGACGGATGAATTCACCCCTCCACTTT

clone_size: -
v_call: TRBV6-5
d_call: -
j_call: TRBJ1-3
cdr3_aa: CASSYDLTGRNTIYF
cdr3_nt: TGTGCCAGCAGTTACGACTTGACAGGACGAAACACCATATATTTT

clone_size: -
v_call: TRBV11-3
d_call: -
j_call: TRBJ1-5
cdr3_aa: CASSLVGYQHF
cdr3_nt: TGTGCCAGCAGCTTAGTTGGATACCAGCATTTT

clone_size: -
v_call: TRBV4-1
d_call: -
j_call: TRBJ2-7
cdr3_aa: CASSQEFSDEQYF
cdr3_nt: TGCGCCAGCAGCCAAGAGTTCTCAGACGAGCAGTACTTC

clone_size: -
v_call: TRBV2
d_call: -
j_call: TRBJ2-1
cdr3_aa: CASSVYNEQFF
cdr3_nt: TGTGCCAGCAGTGTGTACAATGAGCAGTTCTTC

clone_size: -
v_call: TRBV7-3
d_call: TRBD1
j_call: TRBJ1-1
cdr3_aa: CASSLGGQGRTEAFF
cdr3_nt: TGTGCCAGCAGCTTAGGGGGACAGGGGAGAACTGAAGCTTTCTTT